What follows are 26 T cell receptor beta chains derived from one specimen sequenced in a study of cytomegalovirus exposure and HLA in healthy donors. 13 Jbeta primers and 60 Vbeta primers were used for the PCR. Generated by immunoSEQ multiplex PCR, the TCRdb table keeps only in-frame clones and is missing some. This sample has roughly 100,000 clones, with 66% found just once. Sample: PBMCs. The receptors shown here come from a woman in her 50s in good health and CMV-seronegative.

This clone turned up a few times. The chain joins TRBV10-1 to TRBJ1-6; D gene unclear. V shed 5 bases and J shed 8 bases, with 10 bases lying between them. The CDR3 contains 13 residues. Germline V gene sequence: CDR1 WNHNN, CDR2 SYGVQD (reference sequence). CDR3 in DNA: TGCGCCAGCAGTTCTACAGTTGATTCACCCCTCCACTTT. This gives the protein CASSSTVDSPLHF.

The rearrangement uses TRBV7-2 and TRBJ1-1; maybe TRBD1 (6 bases). Trimming removed 3 bases from V and 6 bases from J, with 17 bases in between. Germline CDR1 reads SGHTA; CDR2 reads FQGNSA. The CDR3 extends over 15 amino acids. DNA for the CDR3: TGTGCCAGCAGCTTTTCTCGGGGGGCACCCTCTGAAGCTTTCTTT. Protein product: CASSFSRGAPSEAFF.

This chain uses TRBV29-1 with TRBJ2-5; 12 bases fit TRBD2. Germline CDR1 reads SQVTM; CDR2 reads ANQGSEA. The CDR3 is 15 residues long. V lost 6 bases and J lost 4; bases outside the gene matches: 9. Here the CDR3 reads CSVEHPGLAGETQYF. As DNA, the CDR3 is TGCAGCGTGGAACATCCGGGACTAGCGGGAGAGACCCAGTACTTC.

This clone was counted a single time. J is TRBJ2-7 and V is TRBV7-9; D ambiguous. The germline V gene has CDR1 SEHNR and CDR2 FQNEAQ (reference sequence). This CDR3 has 14 amino acids. Between the trimmed V and J ends, which lost 5 bases and 2 bases, there was a span of 13 bases. CDR3 nucleotides: TGTGCCAGCAGCCGTGACACTCTTACCTACGAGCAGTACTTC. Protein product: CASSRDTLTYEQYF.

V usage is TRBV11-2 and J usage is TRBJ2-1, with unresolved D. Germline V gene sequence: CDR1 SGHAT, CDR2 FQNNGV. The CDR3 loop spans 14 amino acids. Trimming took 2 bases from V and 1 from J, leaving 6 bases between them. CDR3 amino acids: CASSLFLSYNEQFF. As DNA, the CDR3 is TGTGCCAGCAGCTTATTTCTTTCCTACAATGAGCAGTTCTTC. The whole variable domain, remainder taken from reference TRBV11-2 and TRBJ2-1, is EAGVAQSPRYKIIEKRQSVAFWCNPISGHATLYWYQQILGQGPKLLIQFQNNGVVDDSQLPKDRFSAERLKGVDSTLKIQPAKLEDSAVYLCASSLFLSYNEQFFGPGTRLTVL.

This clone was observed once. V and J are TRBV4-3 and TRBJ1-2; D is possibly TRBD1 (6 bases). The CDR3 sequence is 15 residues long. V was pared by 5 bases and J by 8 bases, with 21 bases between. The V gene's germline CDR1 is LGHNA and CDR2 YSLEER. The CDR3 is CASSTDDRGAEGYTF. The CDR3 DNA follows: TGCGCCAGCAGCACAGATGATCGGGGGGCTGAGGGCTACACCTTC.

As concerns this clone: Other DNA sequences in this sample translate to the same CDR3. The rearrangement uses TRBV20-1 and TRBJ2-1; D not resolved. Trimming shortened V by 5 bases and J by 4 bases, and 6 bases separated the two germline ends. Germline-derived CDR1 and CDR2 are DFQATT and SNEGSKA (reference sequence). This CDR3 region has 11 residues. The CDR3, as DNA: TGCAGTGCTCAGGAATACAATGAGCAGTTCTTC. It specifies CSAQEYNEQFF.

This clone has just a few counts. The chain carries TRBV6-6 and TRBJ1-5; 7 bases agree with TRBD1. This CDR3 is 15 amino acids long. The ends lost 7 bases at V and 1 base at J; junction bases unmatched: 7. From germline, CDR1 is MNHNY and CDR2 SVGAGI (reference sequence). CDR3 DNA sequence: TGTGCCAGCACCTCACGACAGGGAAGCAATCAGCCCCAGCATTTT. This gives the protein CASTSRQGSNQPQHF.

J is TRBJ2-2 and V is TRBV9, with D possibly matching TRBD1 (6 bases). V lost 4 bases to trimming and J lost 1 base, with 11 bases between them. Per germline, CDR1 SGDLS and CDR2 YYNGEE. CDR3 length: 15 residues. The CDR3 spells CASSPGHLNTGELFF. DNA of the CDR3: TGTGCCAGCAGCCCGGGACATCTGAACACCGGGGAGCTGTTTTTT.

This chain uses TRBV7-2 with TRBJ2-3; tentative D call: TRBD1 (6 bases). Germline V gene data show CDR1 as SGHTA and CDR2 as FQGNSA. This CDR3 comprises 14 residues. Trimming stripped 5 bases from V and 4 bases from J, with 13 bases between. The CDR3, as DNA: TGTGCCAGCAGCCCAGACAGGTACGCAGATACGCAGTATTTT. Translation gives CASSPDRYADTQYF.

The rearrangement links TRBV13 to TRBJ1-2; 8 bases fit TRBD1. This CDR3 spans 16 amino acids. The germline gives CDR1 PRHDT, CDR2 FYEKMQ (reference sequence). The V and J ends lost 3 bases and 6 bases, in that order; junction bases with no gene match: 12. The CDR3 region is CASSFPAGTGGDGYTF. The CDR3, as DNA: TGTGCCAGCAGCTTCCCAGCCGGGACAGGAGGTGATGGCTACACCTTC.

The chain is built from TRBV5-6 and TRBJ2-5; the match to TRBD1 covers 7 bases. Germline-derived CDR1 and CDR2 are SGHDT and YYEEEE. The CDR3 loop spans 15 amino acids. Trimming cost V 0 bases and J 0 bases; bases outside gene matches: 2. DNA of the CDR3: TGTGCCAGCAGCTTGGACAGGGGTTACCAAGAGACCCAGTACTTC. Amino acids: CASSLDRGYQETQYF.

The chain links TRBV4-2 to TRBJ2-2; possible D gene TRBD2, 6 bases. The V gene's germline CDR1 is LGHNA and CDR2 YNFKEQ. The CDR3 runs 16 residues. V lost 7 bases to trimming and J lost 8 bases, with 23 bases between them. CDR3 sequence reads: CASTLKVGGGAGELFF. The CDR3 DNA follows: TGTGCCAGCACCCTGAAGGTCGGGGGTGGGGCTGGGGAGCTGTTTTTT.

V is TRBV19 and J is TRBJ1-2, with D perhaps TRBD1 (6 bases). The CDR3 loop spans 16 amino acids. Looked up from germline, CDR1 is LNHDA and CDR2 is SQIVND (reference sequence). V lost 3 bases to trimming and J lost 3 bases, with 17 bases between them. For the CDR3, the DNA is TGTGCCAGTAGTATTGGGGGAGACAGGAGATACTATGGCTACACCTTC. Its translation: CASSIGGDRRYYGYTF.

The chain couples TRBV27 to TRBJ2-4, with 8 bases identical to TRBD1. Germline loops: CDR1 MNHEY, CDR2 SMNVEV (reference sequence). The CDR3 extends over 13 amino acids. V was pared by 5 bases and J by 9 bases, with 6 bases of the junction left unmatched. CDR3 protein: CASSRQGIGIQYF. The CDR3 DNA is TGTGCCAGCAGTCGACAGGGGATTGGCATTCAGTACTTC.

This rearrangement joins TRBV9 to TRBJ1-4; no definite D call. The length of the CDR3 is 16 residues. Trimming pared 4 bases from V and 4 bases from J, leaving 17 bases between. Germline loops: CDR1 SGDLS, CDR2 YYNGEE. In nucleotides, the CDR3 is TGTGCCAGCAGCCGCGGTGGTCCGGGGTTTAATGAAAAACTGTTTTTT. Translation gives CASSRGGPGFNEKLFF. The full variable domain, rest sourced from reference TRBV9 and TRBJ1-4, is DSGVTQTPKHLITATGQRVTLRCSPRSGDLSVYWYQQSLDQGLQFLIQYYNGEERAKGNILERFSAQQFPDLHSELNLSSLELGDSALYFCASSRGGPGFNEKLFFGSGTQLSVL.

This sequence joins TRBV20-1 and TRBJ2-7; D remains ambiguous. CDR1 DFQATT and CDR2 SNEGSKA come from the germline V gene (reference sequence). This CDR3 spans 11 amino acids. Trimming cost V 5 bases and J 2 bases, with 7 bases left between them. In nucleotides, the CDR3 is TGCAGTGCTGAGAGGACCTACGAGCAGTACTTC. It is translated as CSAERTYEQYF.

This clone was observed a handful of times. The chain employs TRBV6-5 and TRBJ1-1; D ambiguous. V was trimmed by 0 bases and J by 5 bases, leaving 10 bases between them. The CDR3 loop spans 14 amino acids. Germline CDR1 and CDR2: MNHEY and SVGAGI. The CDR3 sequence: CASSYSSRWTEAFF. CDR3 sequence (DNA): TGTGCCAGCAGTTACTCGAGTAGATGGACTGAAGCTTTCTTT.

This clone has more than one count but fewer than ten. V is TRBV4-2 and J is TRBJ1-5; D is ambiguous. This CDR3 region has 13 residues. Germline CDR1 LGHNA, CDR2 YNFKEQ. V lost 3 bases, J lost 4 bases, and 7 bases lay in between. The CDR3 region is CASSQDLNQPQHF. The DNA for the CDR3 is TGTGCCAGCAGCCAGGACTTAAATCAGCCCCAGCATTTT.

The chain links TRBV4-2 to TRBJ2-5; TRBD2 agrees at 15 bases. V trimming: 1 base; J trimming: 3 bases; junction bases outside the gene matches: 0. The CDR3 is made up of 16 amino acids. The V gene's germline CDR1 is LGHNA and CDR2 YNFKEQ. CDR3 protein: CASSQGTSGREETQYF. The CDR3 nucleotides read TGTGCCAGCAGCCAAGGGACTAGCGGGAGGGAAGAGACCCAGTACTTC.

The rearrangement uses TRBV11-1 and TRBJ2-7; 8 bases map to TRBD2. CDR3 length equals 15 residues. Trimming took 2 bases from V and 2 from J; bases not matched to a gene: 5. Per germline, CDR1 SGHAT and CDR2 FQDESV (reference sequence). This chain's CDR3 is CASSLISGGAYEQYF. The CDR3 DNA follows: TGTGCCAGCAGCTTAATCAGCGGGGGAGCCTACGAGCAGTACTTC.

The rearrangement joins TRBV29-1 to TRBJ2-2, with no clear D. This CDR3 contains 15 residues. Deletions cut 5 bases from V and 2 bases from J, with 15 bases between. The V gene's germline CDR1 is SQVTM and CDR2 ANQGSEA. DNA of the CDR3: TGCAGCGTTTCCGCCGTTGGCGGTAACACCGGGGAGCTGTTTTTT. Translating gives CSVSAVGGNTGELFF.

The CDR3 is CASSFDRVGYEQYF. The CDR3 nucleotides are TGCGCCAGCAGCTTCGACAGGGTGGGCTACGAGCAGTACTTC. The chain recombines TRBV5-1 with TRBJ2-7, with 7 bases matching TRBD1. The germline CDR1 and CDR2 sequences are SGHRS and YFSETQ. V was clipped by 2 bases and J by 3 bases; unmatched bases: 5. CDR3 length: 14 residues.

V and J are TRBV12-5 and TRBJ1-1, with 8 bases identical to TRBD1. CDR1 and CDR2 (germline): LGHNT, FRNRAP. The length of the CDR3 is 13 residues. The trim removed 9 bases at V and 0 bases at J, leaving 3 bases unmatched. The CDR3 is CASGTGLNTEAFF. For the CDR3, the DNA is TGTGCTAGCGGGACAGGACTGAACACTGAAGCTTTCTTT.

The chain joins TRBV9 to TRBJ2-3, with 9 bases matching TRBD2. Trimming at V came to 5 bases and at J to 6 bases, leaving 10 bases not matched to a gene. The CDR3 is 15 amino acids. Looked up from germline, CDR1 is SGDLS and CDR2 is YYNGEE. CDR3 region: CASSPVAGGPDTQYF. The CDR3, as DNA: TGTGCCAGCAGTCCAGTGGCGGGGGGGCCTGATACGCAGTATTTT.

This clone has a handful of counts. The chain joins TRBV6-6 to TRBJ1-4; tentatively, D is TRBD1 (5 bases). Trimming shortened V by 1 base and J by 0 bases, and 9 bases separated the two germline ends. The germline gives CDR1 MNHNY, CDR2 SVGAGI (reference sequence). The CDR3 is 16 amino acids. This chain's CDR3 is CASSYFGTSTNEKLFF. CDR3 bases: TGTGCCAGCAGTTACTTTGGGACTTCAACTAATGAAAAACTGTTTTTT.